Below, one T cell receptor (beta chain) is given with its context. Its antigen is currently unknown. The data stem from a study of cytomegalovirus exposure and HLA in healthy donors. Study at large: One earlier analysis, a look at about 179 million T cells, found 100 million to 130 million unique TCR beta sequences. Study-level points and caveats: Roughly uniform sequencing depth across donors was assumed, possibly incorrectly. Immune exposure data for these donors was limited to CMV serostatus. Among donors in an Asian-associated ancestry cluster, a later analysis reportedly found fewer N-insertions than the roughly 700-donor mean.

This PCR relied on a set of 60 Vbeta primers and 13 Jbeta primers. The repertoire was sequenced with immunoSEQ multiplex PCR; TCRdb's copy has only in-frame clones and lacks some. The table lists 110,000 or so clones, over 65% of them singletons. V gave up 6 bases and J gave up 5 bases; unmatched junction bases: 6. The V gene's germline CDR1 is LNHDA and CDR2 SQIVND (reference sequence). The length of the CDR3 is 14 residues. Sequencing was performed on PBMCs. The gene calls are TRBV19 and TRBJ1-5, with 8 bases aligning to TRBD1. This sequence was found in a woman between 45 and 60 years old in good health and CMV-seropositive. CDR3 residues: CASSPTGAHQPQHF. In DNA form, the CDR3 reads TGTGCCAGTAGCCCGACAGGGGCCCATCAGCCCCAGCATTTT.